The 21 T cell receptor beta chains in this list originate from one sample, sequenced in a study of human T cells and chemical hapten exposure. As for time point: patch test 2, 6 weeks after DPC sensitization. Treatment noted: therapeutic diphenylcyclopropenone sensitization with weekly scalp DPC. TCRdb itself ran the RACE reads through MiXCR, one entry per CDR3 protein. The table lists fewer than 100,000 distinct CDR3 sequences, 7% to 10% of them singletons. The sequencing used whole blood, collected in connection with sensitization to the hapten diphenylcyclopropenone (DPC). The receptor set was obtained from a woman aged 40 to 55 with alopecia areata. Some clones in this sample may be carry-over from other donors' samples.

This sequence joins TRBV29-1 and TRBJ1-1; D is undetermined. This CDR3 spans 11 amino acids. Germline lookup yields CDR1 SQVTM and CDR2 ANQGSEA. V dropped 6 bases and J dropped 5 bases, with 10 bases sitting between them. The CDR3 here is CSVSSGTEAFF. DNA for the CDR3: TGCAGCGTATCCTCCGGGACTGAAGCTTTCTTT. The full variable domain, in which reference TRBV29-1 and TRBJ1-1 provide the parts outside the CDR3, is SAVISQKPSRDICQRGTSLTIQCQVDSQVTMMFWYRQQPGQSLTLIATANQGSEATYESGFVIDKFPISRPNLTFSTLTVSNMSPEDSSIYLCSVSSGTEAFFGQGTRLTVV.

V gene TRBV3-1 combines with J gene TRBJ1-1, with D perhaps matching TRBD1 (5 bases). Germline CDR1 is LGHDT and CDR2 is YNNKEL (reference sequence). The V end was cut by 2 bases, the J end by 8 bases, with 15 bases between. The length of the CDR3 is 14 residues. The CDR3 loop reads CASSQLAGGAEAFF. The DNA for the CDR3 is TGTGCCAGCAGCCAACTCGCGGGAGGGGCCGAAGCTTTCTTT.

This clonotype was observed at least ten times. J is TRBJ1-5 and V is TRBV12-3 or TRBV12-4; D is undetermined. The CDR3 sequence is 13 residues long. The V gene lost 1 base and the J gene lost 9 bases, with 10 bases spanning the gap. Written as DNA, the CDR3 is TGTGCCAGCAGTTTAGAGAGGTCCGGGCCCCAGCATTTT. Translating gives CASSLERSGPQHF.

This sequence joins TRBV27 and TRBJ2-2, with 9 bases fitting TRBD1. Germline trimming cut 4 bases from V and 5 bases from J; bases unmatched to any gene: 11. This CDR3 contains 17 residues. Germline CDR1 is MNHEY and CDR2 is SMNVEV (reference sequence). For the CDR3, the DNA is TGTGCCAGCAGTTACTCCGCCGGGACAGGGAGAACCGGGGAGCTGTTTTTT. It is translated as CASSYSAGTGRTGELFF.

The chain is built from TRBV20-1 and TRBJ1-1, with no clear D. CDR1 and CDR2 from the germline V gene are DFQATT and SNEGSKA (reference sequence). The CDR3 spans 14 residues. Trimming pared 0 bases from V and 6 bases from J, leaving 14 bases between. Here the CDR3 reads CSAREPDRESEAFF. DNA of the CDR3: TGCAGTGCTAGAGAGCCGGACCGGGAGTCTGAAGCTTTCTTT.

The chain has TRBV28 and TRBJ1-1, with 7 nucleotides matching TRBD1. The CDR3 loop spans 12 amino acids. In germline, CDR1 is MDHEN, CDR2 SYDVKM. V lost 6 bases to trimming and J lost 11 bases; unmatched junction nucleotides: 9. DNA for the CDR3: TGTGCCAGCAGCCAAACAGGGGTTCACGCTTTCTTT. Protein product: CASSQTGVHAFF.

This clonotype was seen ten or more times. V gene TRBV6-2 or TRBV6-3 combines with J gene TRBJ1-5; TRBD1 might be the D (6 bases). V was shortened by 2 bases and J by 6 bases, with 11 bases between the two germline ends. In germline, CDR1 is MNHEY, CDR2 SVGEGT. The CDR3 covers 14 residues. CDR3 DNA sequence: TGTGCCAGCAGTTACGGGGGGCGGACTCAGCCCCAGCATTTT. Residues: CASSYGGRTQPQHF.

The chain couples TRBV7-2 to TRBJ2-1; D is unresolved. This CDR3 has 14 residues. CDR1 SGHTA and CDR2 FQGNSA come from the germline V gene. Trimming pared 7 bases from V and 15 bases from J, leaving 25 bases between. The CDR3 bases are TGTGCCAGCATCGAAAGGGCCTATTCCGACAATCTGTTCTTC. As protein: CASIERAYSDNLFF.

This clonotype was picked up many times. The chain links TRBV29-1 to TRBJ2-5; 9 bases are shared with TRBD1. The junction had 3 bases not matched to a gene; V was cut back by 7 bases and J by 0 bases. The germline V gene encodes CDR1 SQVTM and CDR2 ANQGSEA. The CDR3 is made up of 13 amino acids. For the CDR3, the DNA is TGCAGCGCGGACAGGGGATACCAAGAGACCCAGTACTTC. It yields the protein CSADRGYQETQYF. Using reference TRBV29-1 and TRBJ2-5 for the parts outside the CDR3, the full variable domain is SAVISQKPSRDICQRGTSLTIQCQVDSQVTMMFWYRQQPGQSLTLIATANQGSEATYESGFVIDKFPISRPNLTFSTLTVSNMSPEDSSIYLCSADRGYQETQYFGPGTRLLVL.

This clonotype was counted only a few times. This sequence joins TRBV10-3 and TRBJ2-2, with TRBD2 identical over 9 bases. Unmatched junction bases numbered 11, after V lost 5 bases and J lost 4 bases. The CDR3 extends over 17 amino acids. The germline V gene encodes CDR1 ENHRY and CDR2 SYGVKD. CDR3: CAISFTSGPTSTGELFF. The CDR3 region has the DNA TGTGCCATCAGTTTTACTAGCGGGCCAACTAGCACCGGGGAGCTGTTTTTT.

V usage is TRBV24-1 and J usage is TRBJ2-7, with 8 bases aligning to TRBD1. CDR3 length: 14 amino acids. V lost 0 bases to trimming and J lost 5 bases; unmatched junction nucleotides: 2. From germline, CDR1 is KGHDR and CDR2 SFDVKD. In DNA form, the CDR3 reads TGTGCCACCAGTGATTTGGGACAGGGCCACGAGCAGTACTTC. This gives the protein CATSDLGQGHEQYF.

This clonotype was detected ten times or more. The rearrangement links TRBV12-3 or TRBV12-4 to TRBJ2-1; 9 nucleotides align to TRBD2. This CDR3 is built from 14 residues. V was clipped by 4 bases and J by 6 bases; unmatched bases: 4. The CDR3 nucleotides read TGTGCCAGCAGTTACCTAGCGGGGTCCAATGAGCAGTTCTTC. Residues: CASSYLAGSNEQFF.

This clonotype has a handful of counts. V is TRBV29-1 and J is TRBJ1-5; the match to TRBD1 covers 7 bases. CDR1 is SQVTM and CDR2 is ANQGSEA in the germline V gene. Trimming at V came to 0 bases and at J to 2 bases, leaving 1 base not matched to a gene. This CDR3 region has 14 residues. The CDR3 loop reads CSVEETGGNQPQHF. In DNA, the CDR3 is TGCAGCGTTGAAGAAACAGGGGGCAATCAGCCCCAGCATTTT. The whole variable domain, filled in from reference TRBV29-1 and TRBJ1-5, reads SAVISQKPSRDICQRGTSLTIQCQVDSQVTMMFWYRQQPGQSLTLIATANQGSEATYESGFVIDKFPISRPNLTFSTLTVSNMSPEDSSIYLCSVEETGGNQPQHFGDGTRLSIL.

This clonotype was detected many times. The CDR3, as DNA: TGTGCCAGCAGCTGGGGGACCGCGAACACCGGGGAGCTGTTTTTT. Translating it yields CASSWGTANTGELFF. The rearrangement links TRBV7-2 to TRBJ2-2; D may match TRBD1 or TRBD2 (5 bases each). The CDR3 loop spans 15 amino acids. Germline CDR1 is SGHTA and CDR2 is FQGNSA. The V gene lost 4 bases and the J gene lost 0 bases, with 9 bases spanning the gap.

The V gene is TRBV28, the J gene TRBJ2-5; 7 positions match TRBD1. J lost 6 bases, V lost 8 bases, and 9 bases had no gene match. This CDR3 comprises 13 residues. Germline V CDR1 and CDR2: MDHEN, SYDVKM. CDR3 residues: CASHRDSLKTQYF. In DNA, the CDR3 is TGTGCCAGCCACCGGGACAGCCTGAAGACCCAGTACTTC.

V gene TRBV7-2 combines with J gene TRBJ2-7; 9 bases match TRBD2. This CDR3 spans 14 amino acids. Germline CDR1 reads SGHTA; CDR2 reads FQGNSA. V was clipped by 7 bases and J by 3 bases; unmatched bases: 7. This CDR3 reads CASMISGSVYEQYF. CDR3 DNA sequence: TGTGCCAGCATGATTAGCGGGAGCGTCTACGAGCAGTACTTC.

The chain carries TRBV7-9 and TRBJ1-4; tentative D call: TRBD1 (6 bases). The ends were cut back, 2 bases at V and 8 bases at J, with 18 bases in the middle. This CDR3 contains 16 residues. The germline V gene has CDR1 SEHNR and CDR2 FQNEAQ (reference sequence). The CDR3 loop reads CASSLPQGINEEKLFF. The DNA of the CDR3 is TGTGCCAGCAGCTTACCCCAGGGGATAAACGAGGAAAAACTGTTTTTT.

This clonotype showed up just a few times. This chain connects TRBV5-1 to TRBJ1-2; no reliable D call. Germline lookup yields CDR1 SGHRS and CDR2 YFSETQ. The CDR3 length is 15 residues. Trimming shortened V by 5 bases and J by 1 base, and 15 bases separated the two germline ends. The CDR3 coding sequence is TGCGCCAGCAGTTCTGACCCTGATTTTAACTATGGCTACACCTTC. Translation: CASSSDPDFNYGYTF.

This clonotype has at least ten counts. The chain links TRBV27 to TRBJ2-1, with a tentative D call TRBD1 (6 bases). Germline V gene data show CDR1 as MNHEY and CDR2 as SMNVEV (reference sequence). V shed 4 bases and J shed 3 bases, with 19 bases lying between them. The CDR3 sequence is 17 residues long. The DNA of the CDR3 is TGTGCCAGCAGTTCCACTAACAGGGTGGGGGACTACAATGAGCAGTTCTTC. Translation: CASSSTNRVGDYNEQFF.

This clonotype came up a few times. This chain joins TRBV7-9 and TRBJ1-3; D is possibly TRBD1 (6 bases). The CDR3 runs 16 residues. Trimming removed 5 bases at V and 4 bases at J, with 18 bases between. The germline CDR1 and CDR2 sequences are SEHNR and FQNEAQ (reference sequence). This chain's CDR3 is CASSQTPTGAGNTIYF. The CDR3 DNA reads TGTGCCAGCAGCCAAACACCGACAGGTGCCGGAAACACCATATATTTT.

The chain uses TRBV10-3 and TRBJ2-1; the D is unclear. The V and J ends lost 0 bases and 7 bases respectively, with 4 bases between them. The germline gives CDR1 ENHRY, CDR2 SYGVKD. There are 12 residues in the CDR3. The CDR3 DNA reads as TGTGCCATCAGTGAGTCGGGGAATGAGCAGTTCTTC. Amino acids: CAISESGNEQFF.